The rows below give T cell receptor beta chains drawn from one sample of a study of CD8+ T cells in alopecia areata. Generated by immunoSEQ multiplex PCR, the TCRdb table keeps only in-frame clones and is missing some. Seen here are about 110,000 clones, less than 70% observed once, and the top ten hold 3% to 4%. The material sequenced was CD4+ T cells sorted from blood, taken at week 24, from a patient treated with tofacitinib. Receptors originate from a human donor with alopecia areata. Each CDR3 is given with its conserved first and last residue. The order of the fields is D gene, V gene, clone size, J gene, CDR3 protein, CDR3 DNA. D genes are given only for firm matches. Only part of the rows carry a size: once, few, many, or a class if the clone is expanded.

d_call: TRBD1; v_call: TRBV6-6; clone_size: -; j_call: TRBJ1-1; cdr3_aa: CASTVQGANTEAFF; cdr3_nt: TGTGCCAGCACCGTACAGGGGGCGAACACTGAAGCTTTCTTT
d_call: TRBD1; v_call: TRBV18; clone_size: -; j_call: TRBJ1-2; cdr3_aa: CASSPDREDGYTF; cdr3_nt: TGTGCCAGCTCACCGGACAGGGAGGATGGCTACACCTTC
d_call: TRBD2; v_call: TRBV30; clone_size: few; j_call: TRBJ2-1; cdr3_aa: CAWSDIGLGPLVF; cdr3_nt: TGTGCCTGGAGTGATATAGGACTAGGACCCTTGGTCTTC
d_call: TRBD2; v_call: TRBV27; clone_size: few; j_call: TRBJ2-7; cdr3_aa: CASSSRLAGVKEGYEQYF; cdr3_nt: TGTGCCAGCAGTTCCCGACTAGCGGGGGTAAAGGAGGGCTACGAGCAGTACTTC
d_call: -; v_call: TRBV2; clone_size: -; j_call: TRBJ1-2; cdr3_aa: CASSEEGHRNYGYTF; cdr3_nt: TGTGCCAGCAGTGAGGAGGGACATCGAAACTATGGCTACACCTTC
d_call: -; v_call: TRBV27; clone_size: -; j_call: TRBJ1-5; cdr3_aa: CASSLSWRFNQPQHF; cdr3_nt: TGTGCCAGCAGTTTATCGTGGCGATTCAATCAGCCCCAGCATTTT
d_call: -; v_call: TRBV15; clone_size: -; j_call: TRBJ1-5; cdr3_aa: CTTSITGQWNQPQHF; cdr3_nt: TGTACCACCAGCATAACCGGACAGTGGAACCAGCCCCAGCATTTT
d_call: -; v_call: TRBV2; clone_size: -; j_call: TRBJ2-5; cdr3_aa: CASIYEATAGTQYF; cdr3_nt: TGTGCCAGCATCTATGAGGCCACGGCAGGGACCCAGTACTTC
d_call: -; v_call: TRBV7-9; clone_size: -; j_call: TRBJ1-6; cdr3_aa: CASSFGQLNSPLHF; cdr3_nt: TGTGCCAGCAGCTTTGGACAGCTAAATTCACCCCTCCACTTT
d_call: -; v_call: TRBV11-2; clone_size: -; j_call: TRBJ2-7; cdr3_aa: CASSLDAGAFYEQYF; cdr3_nt: TGTGCCAGCAGCTTAGATGCGGGGGCCTTCTACGAGCAGTACTTC
d_call: TRBD1; v_call: TRBV10-3; clone_size: -; j_call: TRBJ2-7; cdr3_aa: CAIYAGTGTYEQYF; cdr3_nt: TGTGCCATTTATGCCGGGACAGGGACCTACGAGCAGTACTTC
d_call: TRBD1; v_call: TRBV19; clone_size: -; j_call: TRBJ1-2; cdr3_aa: CATHQGQNNYGYTF; cdr3_nt: TGTGCCACCCACCAGGGACAGAACAACTATGGCTACACCTTC
d_call: TRBD1; v_call: TRBV19; clone_size: once; j_call: TRBJ1-1; cdr3_aa: CASSIVGQMNTEAFF; cdr3_nt: TGTGCCAGTAGTATAGTGGGACAGATGAACACTGAAGCTTTCTTT
d_call: -; v_call: TRBV10-3; clone_size: -; j_call: TRBJ1-1; cdr3_aa: CAIRGLMNTEAFF; cdr3_nt: TGTGCCATCAGAGGGTTAATGAACACTGAAGCTTTCTTT
d_call: -; v_call: TRBV6-5; clone_size: -; j_call: TRBJ1-6; cdr3_aa: CASSRTVNSPLHF; cdr3_nt: TGTGCCAGCAGTCGGACGGTTAATTCACCCCTCCACTTT
d_call: -; v_call: TRBV5-1; clone_size: -; j_call: TRBJ1-1; cdr3_aa: CASSSGTLNTEAFF; cdr3_nt: TGCGCCAGCAGCTCAGGGACACTGAACACTGAAGCTTTCTTT
d_call: -; v_call: TRBV11-1; clone_size: -; j_call: TRBJ2-4; cdr3_aa: CASSAGPPNRAKNIQYF; cdr3_nt: TGTGCCAGCAGCGCGGGACCCCCGAACCGGGCCAAAAACATTCAGTACTTC
d_call: TRBD2; v_call: TRBV19; clone_size: -; j_call: TRBJ2-7; cdr3_aa: CASSISLADEQYF; cdr3_nt: TGTGCCAGTAGTATCAGTCTAGCGGACGAGCAGTACTTC
d_call: TRBD1; v_call: TRBV29-1; clone_size: few; j_call: TRBJ1-2; cdr3_aa: CSVRGTGYNGYTF; cdr3_nt: TGCAGCGTTCGAGGGACAGGTTATAATGGCTACACCTTC
d_call: TRBD2; v_call: TRBV30; clone_size: -; j_call: TRBJ2-2; cdr3_aa: CAWRKGLGRTITGELFF; cdr3_nt: TGTGCCTGGAGAAAGGGACTAGGGCGAACTATCACCGGGGAGCTGTTTTTT
d_call: -; v_call: TRBV12-5; clone_size: -; j_call: TRBJ2-1; cdr3_aa: CASGGPDEQFF; cdr3_nt: TGTGCTAGTGGAGGCCCCGATGAGCAGTTCTTC
d_call: TRBD1; v_call: TRBV5-6; clone_size: -; j_call: TRBJ1-6; cdr3_aa: CASGRESGGSPLHF; cdr3_nt: TGTGCCAGCGGACGAGAATCAGGGGGGTCACCCCTCCACTTT